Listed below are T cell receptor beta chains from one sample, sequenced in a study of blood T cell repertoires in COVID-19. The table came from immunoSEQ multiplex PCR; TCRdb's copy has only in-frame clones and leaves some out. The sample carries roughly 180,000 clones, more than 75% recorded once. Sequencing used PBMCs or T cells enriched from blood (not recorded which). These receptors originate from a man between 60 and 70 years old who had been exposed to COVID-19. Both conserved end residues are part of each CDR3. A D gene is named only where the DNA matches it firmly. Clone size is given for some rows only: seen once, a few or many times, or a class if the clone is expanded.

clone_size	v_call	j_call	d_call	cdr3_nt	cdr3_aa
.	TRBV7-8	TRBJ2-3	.	TGTGCCAGCAGCTTAGAGGTCCCCGGGGTTAAAGATACGCAGTATTTT	CASSLEVPGVKDTQYF
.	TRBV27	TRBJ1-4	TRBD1	TGTGCCAGCACTTTTAGGGGAAGCCGAGGGTCCGGAAGACAGGGTTTTGAAAAACTGTTTTTT	CASTFRGSRGSGRQGFEKLFF
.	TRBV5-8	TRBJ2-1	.	TGTGCCAGCAGCTTGAGCGGGACACTGTTCTTC	CASSLSGTLFF
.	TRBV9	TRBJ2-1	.	TGTGCCAGCAGCGTACTAGCTTGGGACAATGAGCAGTTCTTC	CASSVLAWDNEQFF
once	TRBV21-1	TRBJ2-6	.	TGTGCCAGCAGCAAAGAGCTTGACAGGGGCTTGAGCTCTGGGGCCAACGTCCTGACTTTC	CASSKELDRGLSSGANVLTF
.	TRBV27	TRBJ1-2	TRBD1	TGTGCCAGCAGTTTCCAACCGGGACAGCGGGGCTACACCTTC	CASSFQPGQRGYTF
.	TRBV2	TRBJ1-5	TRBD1	TGTGCCAGCAGTTCAATGGACAGGGGGTTCAAGGTCCCCCAGCATTTT	CASSSMDRGFKVPQHF
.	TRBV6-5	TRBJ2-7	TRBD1	TGTGCCAGGGGGCGACAGGGGACGTTTGACGAGCAGTACTTC	CARGRQGTFDEQYF
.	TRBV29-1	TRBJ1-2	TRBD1	TGCAGCGTGGAAACAGGGGGCGCTTTTGGCTACACCTTC	CSVETGGAFGYTF
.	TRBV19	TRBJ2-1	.	TGTGCCAGTGGCAGCGGGTGGAGCTCCTACAATGAGCAGTTCTTC	CASGSGWSSYNEQFF
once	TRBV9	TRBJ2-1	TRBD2	TGTGCCAGCACCGAACCTGGCGGGAGTTCGAGTGAGCAGTTCTTC	CASTEPGGSSSEQFF
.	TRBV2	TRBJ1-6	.	TGTGCCAGCAGGGGAGAATCACCCCTCCACTTT	CASRGESPLHF
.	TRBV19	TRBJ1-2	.	TGTGCCTCCGTGGGCAGCTACGGTGGTGGCTACACCTTC	CASVGSYGGGYTF
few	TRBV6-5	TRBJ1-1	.	TGTGCCAGCAAAAGGAACAGCCCAAGTGAAGCTTTCTTT	CASKRNSPSEAFF
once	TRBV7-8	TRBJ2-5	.	TGTGCCAGCAGCCCGGGGGGGACAGGGAAGACCCAGTACTTC	CASSPGGTGKTQYF
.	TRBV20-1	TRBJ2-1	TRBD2	TGCAGTGCCCGACTAGCCCAAGAGCAGTTCTTC	CSARLAQEQFF
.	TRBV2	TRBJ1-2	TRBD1	TGTGCCAGCAGGACAGGGATCCATGGCTACACCTTC	CASRTGIHGYTF
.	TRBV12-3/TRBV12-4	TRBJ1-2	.	TGTGCCAGCAGTTTTAGCGGGATCGCTGGCTACACCTTC	CASSFSGIAGYTF
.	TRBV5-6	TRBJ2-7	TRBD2	TGTGCCAGCAGCTTTCTTACTAGCGGGAGTCTCAACGAGCAGTACTTC	CASSFLTSGSLNEQYF
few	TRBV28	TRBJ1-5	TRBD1	TGTGCCAGCAGTGACAGGGGCTTGGGGCATTTT	CASSDRGLGHF
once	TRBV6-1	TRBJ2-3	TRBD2	TGTGCCAGCAGTGATTTATCGGGGAGGGATTACACAGATACGCAGTATTTT	CASSDLSGRDYTDTQYF
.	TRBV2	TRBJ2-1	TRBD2	TGTGCCAGCAGGCCACTAGCGGGAGGCGGAGAGCAGTTCTTC	CASRPLAGGGEQFF
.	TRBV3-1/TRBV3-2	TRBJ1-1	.	TGTGCCAGCAGCTACGGACAGAAAAACACTGAAGCTTTCTTT	CASSYGQKNTEAFF
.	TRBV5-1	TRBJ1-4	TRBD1	TGCGCCAGCAGCTTACGACAGGGTTCTAATGAAAAACTGTTTTTT	CASSLRQGSNEKLFF
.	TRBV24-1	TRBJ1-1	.	TGTGCCACCAGTACCAGGATGAACACTGAAGCTTTCTTT	CATSTRMNTEAFF
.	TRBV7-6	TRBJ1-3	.	TGTGCCAGCAGCTTGGGACTGAACTCTGGAAACACCATATATTTT	CASSLGLNSGNTIYF
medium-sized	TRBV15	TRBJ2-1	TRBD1	TGTGCCACCAGCAGTGGACAGGACGATTACAATGAGCAGTTCTTC	CATSSGQDDYNEQFF
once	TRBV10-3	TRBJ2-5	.	TGTGCCACGACCCGGGACAATCAAGAGACCCAGTACTTC	CATTRDNQETQYF
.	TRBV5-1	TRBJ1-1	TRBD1	TGCGCCAGCAGCTTGTGGGGGAGGGACAGGGAATTTGGTAACACTGAAGCTTTCTTT	CASSLWGRDREFGNTEAFF
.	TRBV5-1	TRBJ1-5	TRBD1	TGCGCCAGCAGCAAGGGACAGCCGACCCAGCATTTT	CASSKGQPTQHF
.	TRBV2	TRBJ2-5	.	TGTGCCAGCAGTCAGACAGGAGGAGTCCAAGAGACCCAGTACTTC	CASSQTGGVQETQYF
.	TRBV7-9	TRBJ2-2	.	TGTGCCAGCAGCTTATACGGGGAGTCGGGGGAGCTGTTTTTT	CASSLYGESGELFF
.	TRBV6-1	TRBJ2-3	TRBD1	TGTGCCAGCAGTGAAAGGGCAGGGGGTGATACGCAGTATTTT	CASSERAGGDTQYF
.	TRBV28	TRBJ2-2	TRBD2	TGTGCCAGCAGGGAGGGACTAGCCAGGGGCGGGGAGCTGTTTTTT	CASREGLARGGELFF
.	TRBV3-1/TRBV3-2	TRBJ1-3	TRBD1	TGTGCCAGCAGCCAAGTAGGTCAGGGGGAAAACACCATATATTTT	CASSQVGQGENTIYF
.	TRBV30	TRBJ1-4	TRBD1	TGTGCCTGGAGTGCTCTCGGGGACAGAGCTGAAAAACTGTTTTTT	CAWSALGDRAEKLFF
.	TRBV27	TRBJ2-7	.	TGTGCCAGCAGGGGCGTGTATGGGCCCGAGCAGTACTTC	CASRGVYGPEQYF
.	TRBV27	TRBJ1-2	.	TGTGCCAGCAGTTCCATAGGGGACCGGACAGCCCTTAACTATGGCTACACCTTC	CASSSIGDRTALNYGYTF
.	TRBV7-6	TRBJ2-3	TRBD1	TGTGCCAGCAGCGCAGGGGGCCCGTCCGCAGATACGCAGTATTTT	CASSAGGPSADTQYF
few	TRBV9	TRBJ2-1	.	TGTGCCAGCAGCGTAGGTGGGCTCCAGAACAATGAGCAGTTCTTC	CASSVGGLQNNEQFF
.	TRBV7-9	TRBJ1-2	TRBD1	TGTGCCAGCAGCTTATCGTGGACAGGGGGCCAGGATGGCTACACCTTC	CASSLSWTGGQDGYTF
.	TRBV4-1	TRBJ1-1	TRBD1	TGCGCCAGCAGCCGCGGACCGGACAGGGGGGGATCGAAGGCTGAAGCTTTCTTT	CASSRGPDRGGSKAEAFF